Detailed here is one TCR beta chain. This specimen comes from a study of cytomegalovirus exposure and HLA in healthy donors. 60 Vbeta and 13 Jbeta primers were used in PCR. The method was immunoSEQ multiplex PCR; TCRdb's version includes in-frame clones alone and lacks a portion of them. The table lists about 120,000 clones, approximately 71% of them singletons. Trimming cost V 6 bases and J 0 bases, with 9 bases left between them. Looked up from germline, CDR1 is SNHLY and CDR2 is FYNNEI. This CDR3 is built from 14 residues. The chain combines TRBV2 with TRBJ2-1; D remains unclear. The sequenced material came from PBMCs. The receptor was derived from a woman aged 50 to 60 in good health and CMV-seronegative. The CDR3 loop is CASSDSSSYNEQFF. CDR3 sequence (DNA): TGTGCCAGCAGCGACTCGAGCTCCTACAATGAGCAGTTCTTC.